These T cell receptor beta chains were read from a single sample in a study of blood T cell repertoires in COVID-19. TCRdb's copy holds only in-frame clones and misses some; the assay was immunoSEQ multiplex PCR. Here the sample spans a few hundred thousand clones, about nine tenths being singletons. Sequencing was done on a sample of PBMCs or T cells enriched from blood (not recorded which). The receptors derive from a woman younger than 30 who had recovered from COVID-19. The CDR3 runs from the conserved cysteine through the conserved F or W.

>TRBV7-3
CASSLTAGGPPDTQYF
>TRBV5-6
CASAEGSNTEAFF
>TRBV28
CASSLYGGNSPLHF
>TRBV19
CASSSTYNEQFF
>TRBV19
CASSIGTSPYNEQFF
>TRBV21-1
CASSKSWRFSEAFF
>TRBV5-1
CASSPTGGNQPQHF
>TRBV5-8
CASSPTGANTGELFF
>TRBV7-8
CASSSTGGIIGKLFF
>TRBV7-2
CASSLERRAYEQYF
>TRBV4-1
CASSQRKDRAGGYTF
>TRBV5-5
CASSPSGGNYGYTF
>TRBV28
CASSSQGKARSSYNSPLHF
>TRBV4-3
CASSQTSSIADTQYF
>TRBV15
CATSSRTYLNTEAFF
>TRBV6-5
CASSQREWSTDTQYF
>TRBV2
CATKRSGGPGYNEQFF
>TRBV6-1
CATATGAAYNEQFF
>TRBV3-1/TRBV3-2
CASSPDSLGGYTF
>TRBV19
CASSTLRDRGDNEQFF
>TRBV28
CASSPEGTWYNEQFF
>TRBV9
CASSVAPGAYNEQFF
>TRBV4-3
CASSQRTGNYGYTF
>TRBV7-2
CASSLAPNSPLHF